The following is a T cell receptor (beta chain) sequence with its context. The data stem from a study of blood T cell repertoires in COVID-19. TCRdb's copy holds only in-frame clones and misses some; the assay was immunoSEQ multiplex PCR. Of some 320,000 clones in the sample, around 87% were seen once. The ends lost 7 bases at V and 1 base at J; junction bases unmatched: 9. The germline V gene has CDR1 SEHNR and CDR2 FQNEAQ (reference sequence). CDR3 length equals 15 residues. Across under 25 US areas, participants ranged in age from about 18 to 100 years. Resolution of symptoms, clearance, or two negative PCRs was present in recovered Cohort 3 donors.

The sequencing input was PBMCs or T cells enriched from blood (not recorded which). J is TRBJ2-5 and V is TRBV7-9; 7 bases are shared with TRBD1. The receptor was derived from a woman aged 25-40 years who had recovered from COVID-19. The CDR3 spells CASTSKQGPQETQYF. CDR3 nucleotides: TGTGCCAGCACCTCGAAACAGGGGCCCCAAGAGACCCAGTACTTC.